Listed here is a single T cell receptor beta chain. Its cognate antigen is unknown. The data derive from a study of OX40 agonist ivuxolimab in advanced cancers. Whole-study findings and limits: Nonresponders, in some cases, also had low normalized T-cell clonal expansion.

Germline loops: CDR1 SGHKS, CDR2 YYEKEE (reference sequence). J gave up 6 bases and V 0 bases, and 2 bases lay outside the gene matches. This CDR3 contains 14 residues. Sequenced by immunoSEQ multiplex PCR; TCRdb stores in-frame clones only, minus some. Altogether about 81,000 clones are present, approximately 79% being singletons, with the ten largest covering 5.5% to 7%. At cycle 4 day 1, cycle 7 day 1, and baseline, blood was sampled. V and J are TRBV5-5 and TRBJ1-1, with TRBD1 matching over 10 bases. The clonotype originates from an adult with an advanced solid tumor such as melanoma, head and neck, liver or kidney cancer. The sequenced sample was CD4+ or CD8+ T cells sorted from blood, obtained in a trial of the OX40 agonist ivuxolimab. CDR3: CASSLGQGASEAFF. CDR3 sequence (DNA): TGTGCCAGCAGCTTGGGACAGGGGGCTTCTGAAGCTTTCTTT.